The present T cell receptor (beta chain) was sequenced within a study of blood T cell repertoires in COVID-19. Study at large: Both acute and convalescent COVID-19 samples were obtained from the United States, Italy and Spain. PBMCs, B-cell-depleted T cells, or T cells were the source of the cDNA or gDNA that made up the material.

In the authors' workflow: Nucleated cell number was recorded as an estimate derived from reference gene primer amplification. Clones were sequenced by immunoSEQ multiplex PCR, and TCRdb holds only the in-frame ones, with some missing. The V and J calls and clone size were taken over from that table, and D and trimming were inferred from the DNA. This sample has about 64,000 clones; roughly 88% occur once, and the top ten carry 40% to 55%. Germline loops: CDR1 SGHNT, CDR2 YENEEA. Trimming took off 0 bases at V and 4 bases at J, with 12 bases between the two ends. This CDR3 comprises 15 residues. The TCR was taken from a woman aged 60 to 75 with COVID-19, enrolled during active disease. Sequencing was done on a sample of peripheral blood. The rearrangement links TRBV11-3 to TRBJ1-1; D may be TRBD1 (6 bases). The CDR3 DNA reads TGTGCCAGCAGCTTAGAGGGGGCACGCGGCACTGAAGCTTTCTTT. Amino acids: CASSLEGARGTEAFF.